The 23 T cell receptor beta chains below come from one sample, sequenced in a study of shared clonotypes between healthy human individuals. Profiling relied on immunoSEQ multiplex PCR, and the TCRdb table lists in-frame clones only, not all of them. The sample lists roughly 490,000 clones; about three quarters were seen once. Sequences were obtained from PBMCs. All receptors come from a woman aged 35 to 49 in good health. Some clones in this sample may be carry-over from other donors' samples.

The chain combines TRBV5-4 with TRBJ2-1; tentative D call: TRBD1 (5 bases). Germline CDR1 reads SGHNT; CDR2 reads YYREEE (reference sequence). V was trimmed by 1 base and J by 6 bases, leaving 8 bases between them. This CDR3 is 13 amino acids long. The CDR3 loop is CASSLTQGNEQFF. CDR3 nucleotide sequence: TGTGCCAGCAGCTTGACCCAGGGCAATGAGCAGTTCTTC. Supplemented by reference TRBV5-4 and TRBJ2-1, the full variable domain reads ETGVTQSPTHLIKTRGQQVTLRCSSQSGHNTVSWYQQALGQGPQFIFQYYREEENGRGNFPPRFSGLQFPNYSSELNVNALELDDSALYLCASSLTQGNEQFFGPGTRLTVL.

On this clone itself: This may come from a read error, since a much larger clone is one base off. The J gene is TRBJ2-1, the V gene TRBV7-3; no reliable D call. V lost 5 bases and J 10 bases, leaving 12 bases between the germline ends. This CDR3 comprises 12 residues. Germline V CDR1 and CDR2: SGHTA, FQGTGA. CDR3 loop: CASSPTPGEQFF. The CDR3 region has the DNA TGTGCCAGCAGCCCCACCCCGGGCGAGCAGTTCTTC. The variable domain in full, completed from reference TRBV7-3 and TRBJ2-1, reads GAGVSQTPSNKVTEKGKYVELRCDPISGHTALYWYRQSLGQGPEFLIYFQGTGAADDSGLPNDRFFAVRPEGSVSTLKIQRTERGDSAVYLCASSPTPGEQFFGPGTRLTVL.

V usage is TRBV6-4 and J usage is TRBJ1-1; 7 nucleotides match TRBD1. Germline values: CDR1 MRHNA, CDR2 SNTAGT. Unmatched junction bases numbered 7, after V lost 3 bases and J lost 3 bases. CDR3 length equals 15 residues. Here the CDR3 DNA reads TGTGCCAGCAGTGAAAGGGGGCCAAGGCACACTGAAGCTTTCTTT. The encoded protein is CASSERGPRHTEAFF.

This clone was found once. The junction departs from the called germline gene at one end, perhaps through a read error. The CDR3 coding sequence is TGCGCCAGCAGCCAGGGGTCTAGCGGGGTCAATGGGCAGTTCTTC. It is translated as CASSQGSSGVNGQFF. The chain has TRBV4-1 and TRBJ2-1, with TRBD2 matching over 9 bases. The CDR3 has 15 residues. CDR1 and CDR2 (germline): MGHRA, YSYEKL.

As DNA, the CDR3 is TGTGCCAGCCTGGGGGGGAGTGGGGCAGATACGCAGTATTTT. It translates to CASLGGSGADTQYF. This chain connects TRBV6-1 to TRBJ2-3, with 7 bases matching TRBD2. The J segment lost 4 bases and the V segment lost 8 bases, leaving 9 bases of the junction unmatched. The CDR3 has 14 amino acids. CDR1 MNHNS and CDR2 SASEGT come from the germline V gene.

Regarding this clone: A much larger clone lies one base from this, so it may be a read error. Here the CDR3 reads CAWTTDTYEQYF. CDR3 sequence (DNA): TGTGCCTGGACAACAGATACCTACGAGCAGTACTTC. This chain joins TRBV30 and TRBJ2-7; D unclear. This CDR3 is 12 amino acids long. Trimming pared 4 bases from V and 2 bases from J, leaving 9 bases between. From germline, CDR1 is GTSNPN and CDR2 SVGIG (reference sequence).

This clone appeared a few times. The chain carries TRBV7-2 and TRBJ1-2; D uncertain. Germline V CDR1 and CDR2: SGHTA, FQGNSA. Trimming took off 0 bases at V and 4 bases at J, with 9 bases between the two ends. The CDR3 is made up of 14 amino acids. The chain's CDR3 is CASSLAVAAYGYTF. CDR3 nucleotides: TGTGCCAGCAGCTTAGCGGTCGCCGCCTATGGCTACACCTTC.

A note on this clone: In the same sample, other DNA sequences code for this CDR3. The rearrangement links TRBV11-2 to TRBJ2-1; D not certain. CDR3 size: 13 residues. CDR1 and CDR2 (germline): SGHAT, FQNNGV. V lost 1 base and J lost 5, with 6 bases in between. Here the CDR3 reads CASSLGQNNEQFF. The CDR3 DNA reads as TGTGCCAGCAGCTTAGGGCAAAACAATGAGCAGTTCTTC. Combining the CDR3 with reference TRBV11-2 and TRBJ2-1 gives the whole variable domain EAGVAQSPRYKIIEKRQSVAFWCNPISGHATLYWYQQILGQGPKLLIQFQNNGVVDDSQLPKDRFSAERLKGVDSTLKIQPAKLEDSAVYLCASSLGQNNEQFFGPGTRLTVL.

This sequence joins TRBV28 and TRBJ2-7, with TRBD1 matching 7 bases. Germline CDR1 and CDR2: MDHEN and SYDVKM. This CDR3 contains 14 residues. After removal of 6 bases from V and 4 bases from J, the junction contained 9 bases not matched to a gene. This CDR3 is CASSPGTEVYEQYF. The DNA for the CDR3 is TGTGCCAGCAGCCCGGGGACAGAGGTTTACGAGCAGTACTTC.

This sequence joins TRBV28 and TRBJ2-1; 14 bases align to TRBD2. The V segment lost 4 bases and the J segment 5 bases; nucleotides outside the gene matches: 13. Looked up from germline, CDR1 is MDHEN and CDR2 is SYDVKM. The CDR3 sequence is 19 residues long. CDR3 nucleotide sequence: TGTGCCAGCAGTTCTCCTCCCGGGACTAGCGGGAGCGTGAACAATGAGCAGTTCTTC. It codes for CASSSPPGTSGSVNNEQFF.

V and J are TRBV2 and TRBJ2-2, with D tentatively TRBD1 or TRBD2 (5 bases each). Germline V gene lookup returns CDR1 SNHLY and CDR2 FYNNEI. The CDR3 contains 15 residues. V was pared by 4 bases and J by 1 base, with 10 bases between. CDR3 bases: TGTGCCAGCAGTGCCCGGGACGGGAACACCGGGGAGCTGTTTTTT. This translates into CASSARDGNTGELFF.

For this clone: Within the sample, other DNA sequences also encode this same CDR3. J is TRBJ2-7 and V is TRBV7-9, with D hard to call. The CDR3 is made up of 11 amino acids. The germline V gene encodes CDR1 SEHNR and CDR2 FQNEAQ (reference sequence). The V end was cut by 5 bases, the J end by 1 base, with 3 bases between. CDR3 region: CASSPSYEQYF. The CDR3 bases are TGTGCCAGCAGCCCATCCTACGAGCAGTACTTC.

This sequence joins TRBV7-9 and TRBJ2-1; D perhaps matches TRBD2 (6 bases). V was shortened by 5 bases and J by 5 bases, with 13 bases between the two germline ends. CDR3 length: 14 amino acids. Germline CDR1 is SEHNR and CDR2 is FQNEAQ (reference sequence). CDR3 sequence reads: CASSPRLGDNEQFF. In DNA form, the CDR3 reads TGTGCCAGCAGCCCCAGACTAGGCGACAATGAGCAGTTCTTC.

The CDR3: CASRTPGQLNTGELFF. CDR3 nucleotides: TGTGCCAGCAGAACTCCGGGACAGTTGAACACCGGGGAGCTGTTTTTT. This sequence joins TRBV28 and TRBJ2-2; 7 nucleotides agree with TRBD1. V trimming: 6 bases; J trimming: 1 base; junction bases outside the gene matches: 8. This CDR3 has 16 residues. Germline CDR1 and CDR2: MDHEN and SYDVKM.

The rearrangement uses TRBV10-3 and TRBJ1-5; D gene ambiguous. The germline gives CDR1 ENHRY, CDR2 SYGVKD. V was clipped by 0 bases and J by 0 bases, with 9 bases between them. The CDR3 sequence is 16 residues long. This chain's CDR3 is CAISESSGGSNQPQHF. As DNA, the CDR3 is TGTGCCATCAGTGAGTCGAGCGGAGGTAGCAATCAGCCCCAGCATTTT.

The chain carries TRBV2 and TRBJ2-1; D is uncertain. CDR3 size: 11 residues. CDR1 SNHLY and CDR2 FYNNEI come from the germline V gene. With 8 bases removed from V and 6 bases from J, the gap between germline ends came to 8 bases. DNA of the CDR3: TGTGCCAGCGTCTACTTCAATGAGCAGTTCTTC. Translation: CASVYFNEQFF.

The chain has TRBV19 and TRBJ1-2; D is unresolved. With 3 bases removed from V and 8 bases from J, the gap between germline ends came to 13 bases. This CDR3 spans 13 amino acids. CDR1 is LNHDA and CDR2 is SQIVND in the germline V gene (reference sequence). CDR3: CASSIKGFRGYTF. The CDR3 nucleotides are TGTGCCAGTAGTATCAAGGGTTTCCGCGGCTACACCTTC.

The CDR3 DNA sequence: TGTGCCAGCAGCGTAGTAGGGGGAGTATCGGAGACCCAGTACTTC. As protein: CASSVVGGVSETQYF. The chain carries TRBV9 and TRBJ2-5, with D perhaps TRBD1 (6 bases). The CDR3 extends over 15 amino acids. The V end lost 0 bases, the J end lost 5 bases, and 14 bases lay between the germline ends. From germline, CDR1 is SGDLS and CDR2 YYNGEE.

The chain couples TRBV19 to TRBJ2-6; D possibly uses TRBD1 or TRBD2 (5 bases each). Trimming took off 6 bases at V and 2 bases at J, with 20 bases between the two ends. Germline V lookup: CDR1 LNHDA, CDR2 SQIVND (reference sequence). The CDR3 runs to 18 residues. The DNA for the CDR3 is TGTGCCAGTAGCCCCGACGAACTAGGGGTAGCTGGGGCCAACGTCCTGACTTTC. Translated: CASSPDELGVAGANVLTF.

The V call is TRBV5-4, the J call TRBJ1-1; D is undetermined. This CDR3 spans 15 amino acids. Between the trimmed V and J ends, which lost 1 base and 3 bases, there was a span of 13 bases. Germline CDR1 is SGHNT and CDR2 is YYREEE (reference sequence). The CDR3 region is CASSLRSLADTEAFF. DNA of the CDR3: TGTGCCAGCAGCTTGAGGTCCTTGGCGGACACTGAAGCTTTCTTT.

This clone was counted only a few times. J is TRBJ1-4 and V is TRBV30, with D uncertain. Trimming left V 4 bases short and J 3 bases short, with 9 bases between. CDR1 is GTSNPN, CDR2 SVGIG, per germline (reference sequence). This CDR3 region has 13 residues. The CDR3 loop reads CAWNTRANEKLFF. CDR3 in DNA: TGTGCCTGGAATACGAGGGCTAATGAAAAACTGTTTTTT. Full variable domain (outside the CDR3, taken from reference TRBV30 and TRBJ1-4): SQTIHQWPATLVQPVGSPLSLECTVEGTSNPNLYWYRQAAGRGLQLLFYSVGIGQISSEVPQNLSASRPQDRQFILSSKKLLLSDSGFYLCAWNTRANEKLFFGSGTQLSVL.

The V and J genes are TRBV7-2 and TRBJ2-3; D not resolved. Germline lookup yields CDR1 SGHTA and CDR2 FQGNSA. The CDR3 spans 13 residues. The V and J ends lost 5 bases and 6 bases respectively, with 12 bases between them. The CDR3 DNA is TGTGCCAGCAGCCAGATCTCTGGGGATACGCAGTATTTT. Protein product: CASSQISGDTQYF.

This clone turned up a few times. In DNA form, the CDR3 reads TGTGCCAGCCTCAACTCTGGAAACACCATATATTTT. Its translation is CASLNSGNTIYF. The chain employs TRBV28 and TRBJ1-3; D remains unclear. The V end was cut by 8 bases, the J end by 0 bases, with 5 bases between. The CDR3 spans 12 residues. Germline lookup yields CDR1 MDHEN and CDR2 SYDVKM.